This entry lists 10 T cell receptor beta chains sequenced from one sample in a study of blood T cells in healthy people across ages (dated by TCRdb to between 2015 and 2016). Library prep was done by 5' RACE. Sequencing used an Illumina HiSeq 2500. A second PCR of roughly 7 to 11 cycles was performed with a sample-barcoded 5' primer and a J-beta primer mix. TCRdb itself trimmed the public reads at Q25 with fastp, ran MiXCR and retained productive beta chains. Rows with one shared CDR3 protein collapse into an entry with the most common genes and DNA. The sample contains over a million distinct CDR3 sequences, 40% to 50% of them found a single time. The top ten constitute under 20% of the sample. The sequenced sample was blood. The receptors originated from a woman aged 55-75 years in good health.

The CDR3 DNA is TGTGCCAGCAGACGAGGCGGGAGGGCCCCAATGGACGAGCAGTACTTC. It is translated as CASRRGGRAPMDEQYF. The rearrangement uses TRBV2 and TRBJ2-4, with TRBD2 matching over 9 bases. The DNA end is more similar to TRBJ2-7, so the J call may be wrong. The germline gives CDR1 SNHLY, CDR2 FYNNEI. CDR3 length equals 16 residues.

Comment on this clonotype: At one end, the junction sequence differs from germline, possibly due to a read error. The rearrangement links TRBV27 to TRBJ2-5; D call uncertain. CDR1 is MNHEY, CDR2 SMNVEV, per germline (reference sequence). This CDR3 is 14 amino acids long. The CDR3 region is CVSSLSTLGETQYF. The CDR3 coding sequence is TGTGTCAGCAGTTTATCGACCCTGGGCGAGACCCAGTACTTC.

The V gene is TRBV4-2, the J gene TRBJ1-3; D unresolved. Between the trimmed V and J ends, which lost 2 bases and 0 bases, there was a span of 11 bases. Germline values: CDR1 LGHNA, CDR2 YNFKEQ. The length of the CDR3 is 16 residues. The CDR3 nucleotides are TGTGCCAGCAGCCAATCACCTGGGGTCTCTGGAAACACCATATATTTT. Translated: CASSQSPGVSGNTIYF.

This clonotype was counted only a few times. The chain employs TRBV6-1 and TRBJ2-1, with 13 bases fitting TRBD2. Germline assignment: CDR1 MNHNS and CDR2 SASEGT. The CDR3 is 15 amino acids. Trimming cost V 4 bases and J 10 bases; bases outside gene matches: 7. The DNA for the CDR3 is TGTGCCAGCAGTGGGGGACTAGCGGGATTAGGAGAGCAGTTCTTC. This translates into CASSGGLAGLGEQFF.

V gene TRBV4-2 combines with J gene TRBJ2-7; 8 bases agree with TRBD2. Germline-derived CDR1 and CDR2 are LGHNA and YNFKEQ. V trimming: 4 bases; J trimming: 0 bases; junction bases outside the gene matches: 11. The CDR3 sequence is 17 residues long. The CDR3 DNA reads TGTGCCAGCAGCCCCAAAATGGGAAGCGGGAGCTCCTACGAGCAGTACTTC. Its protein is CASSPKMGSGSSYEQYF.

This clonotype was seen just once. The chain recombines TRBV10-3 with TRBJ2-1, with 7 bases identical to TRBD1. Germline trimming cut 11 bases from V and 4 bases from J; bases unmatched to any gene: 11. Germline CDR1 reads ENHRY; CDR2 reads SYGVKD. This CDR3 is 14 amino acids long. This CDR3 is CADQWDSGYNEQFF. CDR3 nucleotide sequence: TGTGCCGATCAATGGGACAGCGGATACAATGAGCAGTTCTTC.

CDR3 bases: TGCAGTGCTAGAGATAGTCACAGGGGGCGGGTGGAAACCGGGGAGCTGTTTTTT. This codes for CSARDSHRGRVETGELFF. The chain is built from TRBV20-1 and TRBJ2-2; TRBD1 matches 9 bases. With V trimmed by 0 bases and J by 5 bases, 13 bases remained unmatched. CDR1 is DFQATT and CDR2 is SNEGSKA in the germline V gene (reference sequence). This CDR3 has 18 residues.

The CDR3 here is CASRGLAGDPSEGTQYF. CDR3 nucleotides: TGCGCCAGCAGAGGACTAGCGGGGGACCCTAGCGAGGGTACGCAGTATTTT. J is TRBJ2-3 and V is TRBV4-1; TRBD2 agrees at 13 bases. The trim removed 6 bases at V and 8 bases at J, leaving 14 bases unmatched. CDR3 length: 17 amino acids. Per the germline V gene, CDR1 is MGHRA and CDR2 is YSYEKL.

This clonotype was observed a few times. The CDR3 reads CARDDSPHTYEQYF. The CDR3 nucleotides are TGTGCCAGAGATGACAGCCCTCACACTTACGAGCAGTACTTC. The V call is TRBV30, the J call TRBJ2-7, with D possibly TRBD1 on 5 matching bases. CDR1 is GTSNPN, CDR2 SVGIG, per germline (reference sequence). V was trimmed by 8 bases and J by 4 bases, leaving 21 bases between them. The CDR3 covers 14 residues.

The rearrangement links TRBV10-3 to TRBJ2-5; TRBD2 matches at 9 bases. The assigned J gene may be wrong: the sequence end matches TRBJ2-7 better. CDR3 size: 16 residues. CDR1 and CDR2 (germline): ENHRY, SYGVKD. For the CDR3, the DNA is TGTGCCATCAGGGCCCCTGGGGCGGGAGGGGCTTACGAGCAGTACTTC. Protein: CAIRAPGAGGAYEQYF.